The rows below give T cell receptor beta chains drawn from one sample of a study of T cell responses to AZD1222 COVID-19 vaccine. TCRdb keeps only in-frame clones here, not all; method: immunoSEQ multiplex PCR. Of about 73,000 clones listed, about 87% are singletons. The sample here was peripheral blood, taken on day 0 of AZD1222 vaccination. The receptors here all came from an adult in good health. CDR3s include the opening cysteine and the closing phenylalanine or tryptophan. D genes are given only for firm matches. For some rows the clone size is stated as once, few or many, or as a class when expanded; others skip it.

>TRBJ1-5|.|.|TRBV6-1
CASSEGRAQPQHF
TGTGCCAGCAGTGAAGGAAGGGCTCAGCCCCAGCATTTT
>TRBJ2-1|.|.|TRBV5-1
CASSLGAGYYNEQFF
TGCGCCAGCAGCTTGGGGGCGGGATACTACAATGAGCAGTTCTTC
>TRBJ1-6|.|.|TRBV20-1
CSASLGESYNSPLHF
TGCAGTGCTAGTTTGGGGGAGTCCTATAATTCACCCCTCCACTTT
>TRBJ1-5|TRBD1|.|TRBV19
CASSRQGMSNQPQHF
TGTGCCAGTAGTCGACAGGGGATGAGCAATCAGCCCCAGCATTTT
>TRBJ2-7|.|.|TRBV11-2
CASSVSPQPSYEQYF
TGTGCCAGCAGCGTCAGCCCACAGCCCTCCTACGAGCAGTACTTC
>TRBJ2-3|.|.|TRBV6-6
CASAKDGRSTDTQYF
TGTGCCAGCGCAAAAGACGGACGGAGCACAGATACGCAGTATTTT
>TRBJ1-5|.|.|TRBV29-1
CSVSGTLDQPQHF
TGCAGCGTGTCCGGGACGCTTGATCAGCCCCAGCATTTT
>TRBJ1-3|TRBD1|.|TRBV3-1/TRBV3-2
CASSQVTGGLGNTIYF
TGTGCCAGCAGCCAAGTGACAGGGGGCCTGGGAAACACCATATATTTT
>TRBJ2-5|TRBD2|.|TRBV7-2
CASAPLAGGRETQYF
TGTGCCAGCGCGCCACTAGCGGGGGGCAGGGAGACCCAGTACTTC
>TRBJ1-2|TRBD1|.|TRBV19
CASSTRTGTGGVYGYTF
TGTGCCAGTAGTACCCGAACCGGGACAGGGGGGGTCTATGGCTACACCTTC
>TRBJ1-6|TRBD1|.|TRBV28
CASRQTGRYSPLHF
TGTGCCAGCCGCCAGACAGGGAGGTATTCACCCCTCCACTTT
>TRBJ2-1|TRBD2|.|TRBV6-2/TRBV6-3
CASSYATSGSSDEQFF
TGTGCCAGCAGTTACGCTACTAGCGGGAGCAGTGATGAGCAGTTCTTC
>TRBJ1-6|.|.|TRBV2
CASRDDNSPLHF
TGTGCCAGCAGGGATGATAATTCACCCCTCCACTTT
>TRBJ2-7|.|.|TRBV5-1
CASSLGTKYEQYF
TGCGCCAGCAGCTTGGGGACAAAGTACGAGCAGTACTTC
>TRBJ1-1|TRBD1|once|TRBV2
CASSTYAQGTGGGNTEAFF
TGTGCCAGCAGTACCTACGCCCAAGGGACAGGGGGCGGGAACACTGAAGCTTTCTTT
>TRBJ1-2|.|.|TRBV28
CASSFQYGYTF
TGTGCCAGCAGTTTCCAGTATGGCTACACCTTC
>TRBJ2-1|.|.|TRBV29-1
CSVEAAYNEQFF
TGCAGCGTTGAAGCAGCGTACAATGAGCAGTTCTTC
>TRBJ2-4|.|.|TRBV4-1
CASSQGTQGIQYF
TGCGCCAGCAGCCAAGGGACACAGGGCATTCAGTACTTC
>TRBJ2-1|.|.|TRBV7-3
CASSPMGGANEQFF
TGTGCCAGCAGCCCGATGGGGGGGGCGAATGAGCAGTTCTTC
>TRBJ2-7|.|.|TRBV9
CASSNRDSKNEQYF
TGTGCCAGCAGCAACCGGGACTCCAAGAACGAGCAGTACTTC
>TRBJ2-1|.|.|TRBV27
CASSLSWELNEQFF
TGTGCCAGCAGTTTATCGTGGGAGCTCAATGAGCAGTTCTTC
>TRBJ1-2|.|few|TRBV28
CASSLLTEKDGYTF
TGTGCCAGCAGTTTATTGACGGAGAAGGATGGCTACACCTTC
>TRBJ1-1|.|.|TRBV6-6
CASRPGPNTEAFF
TGTGCCAGCCGGCCAGGGCCTAACACTGAAGCTTTCTTT
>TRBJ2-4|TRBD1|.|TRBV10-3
CAISESTGGAKNIQYF
TGTGCCATCAGTGAGTCCACAGGGGGGGCCAAAAACATTCAGTACTTC
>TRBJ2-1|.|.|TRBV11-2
CASSLRVGLRNEQFF
TGTGCCAGCAGCCTAAGAGTCGGACTGCGGAATGAGCAGTTCTTC
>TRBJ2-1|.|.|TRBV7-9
CASSFAQVPYNEQFF
TGTGCCAGCAGCTTCGCTCAGGTACCCTACAATGAGCAGTTCTTC
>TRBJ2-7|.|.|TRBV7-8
CASSLGLLTYEQYF
TGTGCCAGCAGCTTAGGACTATTAACCTACGAGCAGTACTTC
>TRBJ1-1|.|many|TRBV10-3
CAISETRGGITEAFF
TGTGCCATCAGTGAGACCCGCGGGGGGATCACTGAAGCTTTCTTT
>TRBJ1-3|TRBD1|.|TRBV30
CAWSPTDRGQVNTIYF
TGTGCCTGGAGTCCCACAGACAGGGGGCAAGTAAACACCATATATTTT
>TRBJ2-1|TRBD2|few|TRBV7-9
CASSLAPSGRNEQFF
TGTGCCAGCAGCTTAGCTCCTAGCGGGAGGAATGAGCAGTTCTTC
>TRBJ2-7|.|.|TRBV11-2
CASSLGSGTYEQYF
TGTGCCAGCAGCTTGGGTAGCGGAACCTACGAGCAGTACTTC